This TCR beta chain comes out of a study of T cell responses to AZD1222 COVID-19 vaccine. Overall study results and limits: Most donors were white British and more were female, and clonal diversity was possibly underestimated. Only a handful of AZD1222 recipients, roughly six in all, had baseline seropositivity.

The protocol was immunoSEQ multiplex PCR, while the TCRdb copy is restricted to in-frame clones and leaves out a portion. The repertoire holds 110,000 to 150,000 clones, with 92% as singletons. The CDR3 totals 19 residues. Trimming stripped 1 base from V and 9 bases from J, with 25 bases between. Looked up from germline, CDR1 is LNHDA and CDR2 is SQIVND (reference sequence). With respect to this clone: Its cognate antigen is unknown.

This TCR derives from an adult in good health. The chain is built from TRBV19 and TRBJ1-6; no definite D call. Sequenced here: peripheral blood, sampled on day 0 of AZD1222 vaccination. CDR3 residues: CASSIGVTAGRLIGSPLHF. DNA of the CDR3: TGTGCCAGTAGTATAGGCGTGACGGCGGGCAGGTTGATCGGTTCACCCCTCCACTTT.